The 27 T cell receptor beta chains in this list originate from one sample, sequenced in a study of shared clonotypes between healthy human individuals. TCRdb keeps only in-frame clones here, not all; method: immunoSEQ multiplex PCR. Seen here are 1.4 million to 1.5 million clones, more than 95% observed once, and the top ten hold roughly 1.1%. The material sequenced was naive CD4+ T cells sorted from blood. Subset: CD45RA+ positively selected. All receptors derive from a young man in good health.

This clone was observed a handful of times. The gene calls are TRBV30 and TRBJ2-1, with 8 bases aligning to TRBD2. The CDR3 runs 11 residues. V dropped 3 bases and J dropped 16; count of bases not matched to a gene: 8. Germline CDR1 is GTSNPN and CDR2 is SVGIG (reference sequence). The DNA for the CDR3 is TGTGCCTGGAGAACCGGGACTAGTTTCTTCTTC. This translates into CAWRTGTSFFF. Full variable domain (remainder filled in from reference TRBV30 and TRBJ2-1): SQTIHQWPATLVQPVGSPLSLECTVEGTSNPNLYWYRQAAGRGLQLLFYSVGIGQISSEVPQNLSASRPQDRQFILSSKKLLLSDSGFYLCAWRTGTSFFFGPGTRLTVL.

The chain joins TRBV5-1 to TRBJ2-1; possible D gene TRBD2, 6 bases. Looked up from germline, CDR1 is SGHRS and CDR2 is YFSETQ. This CDR3 contains 16 residues. The V gene lost 3 bases and the J gene lost 0 bases, with 13 bases spanning the gap. CDR3 protein: CASSSEGLSSYNEQFF. As DNA, the CDR3 is TGCGCCAGCAGCTCGGAGGGGCTTAGCTCCTACAATGAGCAGTTCTTC.

The gene calls are TRBV25-1 and TRBJ2-7; 7 nucleotides align to TRBD1. The germline V gene encodes CDR1 MGHDK and CDR2 SYGVNS. The V and J ends lost 6 bases and 2 bases, in that order; junction bases with no gene match: 4. This CDR3 spans 13 amino acids. DNA for the CDR3: TGTGCCAGCAGAACCACAGGGGCCTACGAGCAGTACTTC. It encodes CASRTTGAYEQYF.

V gene TRBV28 combines with J gene TRBJ2-1; 7 bases line up with TRBD1. The CDR3 runs to 16 residues. Germline lookup yields CDR1 MDHEN and CDR2 SYDVKM. The J segment lost 4 bases and the V segment lost 5 bases, leaving 11 bases of the junction unmatched. The CDR3 bases are TGTGCCAGCAGTCATCTCCGGGACAGCGGATACAATGAGCAGTTCTTC. This gives the protein CASSHLRDSGYNEQFF.

This clone has more than one count but fewer than ten. The chain employs TRBV18 and TRBJ2-3, with unresolved D. CDR3 length: 12 residues. Deletions cut 8 bases from V and 0 bases from J, with 6 bases between. Germline loops: CDR1 KGHSH, CDR2 LQKENI. The CDR3 spells CASGISTDTQYF. DNA for the CDR3: TGTGCCAGCGGAATTAGCACAGATACGCAGTATTTT.

A note on this clone: Distinct nucleotide sequences in the sample also encode this CDR3. J is TRBJ2-7 and V is TRBV18; 11 nucleotides agree with TRBD1. The junction had 0 bases not matched to a gene; V was cut back by 2 bases and J by 3 bases. This CDR3 comprises 14 residues. From germline, CDR1 is KGHSH and CDR2 LQKENI. The chain's CDR3 is CASSPGTGGYEQYF. CDR3 nucleotide sequence: TGTGCCAGCTCACCAGGGACAGGGGGCTACGAGCAGTACTTC.

V is TRBV7-6 and J is TRBJ2-2; D not certain. There are 14 residues in the CDR3. Germline-derived CDR1 and CDR2 are SGHVS and FNYEAQ. V dropped 0 bases and J dropped 5 bases, with 7 bases sitting between them. The CDR3 here is CASSLALGTGELFF. For the CDR3, the DNA is TGTGCCAGCAGCTTAGCGCTGGGGACCGGGGAGCTGTTTTTT.

This rearrangement joins TRBV11-2 to TRBJ2-4; no clear D. Germline lookup yields CDR1 SGHAT and CDR2 FQNNGV. Trimming took 7 bases from V and 5 from J, leaving 21 bases between them. The CDR3 is 16 amino acids. CDR3 sequence: CASIDLEGAEQNIQYF. DNA for the CDR3: TGTGCCAGCATCGATCTTGAAGGTGCCGAGCAAAACATTCAGTACTTC.

The chain joins TRBV28 to TRBJ1-1; no reliable D call. The CDR3 is 11 amino acids. CDR1 is MDHEN and CDR2 is SYDVKM in the germline V gene. Trimming removed 8 bases at V and 0 bases at J, with 4 bases between. The CDR3 loop reads CASVLNTEAFF. As DNA, the CDR3 is TGTGCCAGCGTGTTGAACACTGAAGCTTTCTTT.

This rearrangement joins TRBV6-5 to TRBJ2-1; 9 bases map to TRBD2. Germline trimming cut 2 bases from V and 8 bases from J; bases unmatched to any gene: 7. Germline-derived CDR1 and CDR2 are MNHEY and SVGAGI. The CDR3 sequence is 15 residues long. CDR3 nucleotide sequence: TGTGCCAGCAGTTACCAAGGACTAGCGCAAGATGAGCAGTTCTTC. Translated, it gives CASSYQGLAQDEQFF.

The gene calls are TRBV5-5 and TRBJ1-5; D unclear. Germline V lookup: CDR1 SGHKS, CDR2 YYEKEE (reference sequence). The CDR3 length is 12 residues. V lost 0 bases, J lost 4 bases, and 2 bases lay in between. The CDR3 region has the DNA TGTGCCAGCAGCTTGGCGAATCAGCCCCAGCATTTT. Amino acids: CASSLANQPQHF.

The V and J genes are TRBV6-6 and TRBJ2-7; TRBD2 might be the D (5 bases). Trimming cost V 6 bases and J 6 bases, with 12 bases left between them. CDR3 length: 12 residues. Germline CDR1 is MNHNY and CDR2 is SVGAGI (reference sequence). Written as DNA, the CDR3 is TGTGCCAGCAGGAACGGACGGGGCGAGCAGTACTTC. Translating gives CASRNGRGEQYF.

The chain carries TRBV27 and TRBJ2-1, with 11 bases matching TRBD2. Trimming at V came to 4 bases and at J to 7 bases, leaving 3 bases not matched to a gene. The CDR3 length is 14 residues. CDR1 and CDR2 from the germline V gene are MNHEY and SMNVEV (reference sequence). For the CDR3, the DNA is TGTGCCAGCAGTTCCCGACTAGCGGGGAATGAGCAGTTCTTC. This encodes CASSSRLAGNEQFF.

This clone was picked up one time. The gene calls are TRBV30 and TRBJ2-1; D is possibly TRBD2 (5 bases). This CDR3 has 14 residues. Trimming took 2 bases from V and 2 from J, leaving 10 bases between them. The germline gives CDR1 GTSNPN, CDR2 SVGIG (reference sequence). The CDR3 DNA sequence: TGTGCCTGGAGTAATAGCGCGACCTACAATGAGCAGTTCTTC. It specifies CAWSNSATYNEQFF.

The chain carries TRBV7-2 and TRBJ2-1; possibly TRBD2 for D (6 bases). The CDR3 spans 15 residues. Germline lookup yields CDR1 SGHTA and CDR2 FQGNSA. Trimming removed 5 bases at V and 0 bases at J, with 11 bases between. The chain's CDR3 is CASSPSVSSYNEQFF. The CDR3 bases are TGTGCCAGCAGCCCTAGCGTCAGCTCCTACAATGAGCAGTTCTTC. The full variable domain, completed using reference TRBV7-2 and TRBJ2-1, is GAGVSQSPSNKVTEKGKDVELRCDPISGHTALYWYRQSLGQGLEFLIYFQGNSAPDKSGLPSDRFSAERTGGSVSTLTIQRTQQEDSAVYLCASSPSVSSYNEQFFGPGTRLTVL.

The chain joins TRBV4-3 to TRBJ2-5, with D tentatively TRBD1 (5 bases). The length of the CDR3 is 13 residues. Trimming took off 1 base at V and 5 bases at J, with 8 bases between the two ends. CDR1 is LGHNA, CDR2 YSLEER, per germline. CDR3 residues: CASSQAGSETQYF. The CDR3, as DNA: TGCGCCAGCAGCCAAGCAGGGTCGGAGACCCAGTACTTC.

This chain connects TRBV5-6 to TRBJ1-4; 7 positions agree with TRBD1. The CDR3 is 14 amino acids. V trimming: 3 bases; J trimming: 4 bases; junction bases outside the gene matches: 3. Per germline, CDR1 SGHDT and CDR2 YYEEEE. This CDR3 is CASSSTGYNEKLFF. As DNA, the CDR3 is TGTGCCAGCAGCTCGACAGGGTATAATGAAAAACTGTTTTTT.

V and J are TRBV28 and TRBJ2-7; a possible D gene is TRBD2 (6 bases). Trimming shortened V by 7 bases and J by 3 bases, and 16 bases separated the two germline ends. CDR1 and CDR2 (germline): MDHEN, SYDVKM. CDR3 length equals 14 residues. For the CDR3, the DNA is TGTGCCAGCAAATTCGGGGGATCAAACTACGAGCAGTACTTC. Translating gives CASKFGGSNYEQYF.

The chain joins TRBV30 to TRBJ2-2; no clear D. CDR3 length: 14 residues. CDR1 GTSNPN and CDR2 SVGIG come from the germline V gene (reference sequence). V lost 3 bases, J lost 6 bases, and 14 bases lay in between. The CDR3 is CAWSPLWASGELFF. The CDR3 DNA is TGTGCCTGGAGCCCGTTATGGGCCTCCGGGGAGCTGTTTTTT.

The V gene is TRBV6-5, the J gene TRBJ1-1; possible D gene TRBD1, 5 bases. V gave up 6 bases and J gave up 4 bases, with 12 bases separating them. The CDR3 spans 13 residues. CDR1 and CDR2 (germline): MNHEY, SVGAGI. The CDR3 here is CASRFRQTTEAFF. For the CDR3, the DNA is TGTGCCAGCAGATTCAGACAGACCACTGAAGCTTTCTTT.

This chain links TRBV28 with TRBJ2-7, with 7 bases lining up with TRBD1. CDR1 and CDR2 (germline): MDHEN, SYDVKM. The CDR3 has 15 residues. V was pared by 6 bases and J by 2 bases, with 10 bases of the junction left unmatched. CDR3 region: CASRLPGTVAYEQYF. The CDR3 DNA follows: TGTGCCAGCAGACTACCCGGGACAGTAGCCTACGAGCAGTACTTC.

The rearrangement joins TRBV10-2 to TRBJ2-1; no firm D call. Trimming shortened V by 4 bases and J by 9 bases, and 7 bases separated the two germline ends. The germline V gene encodes CDR1 WSHSY and CDR2 SAAADI. This CDR3 region has 11 residues. CDR3 sequence reads: CASSGVGEQFF. As DNA, the CDR3 is TGCGCCAGCAGTGGCGTGGGTGAGCAGTTCTTC.

This clone was observed a single time. V and J are TRBV2 and TRBJ2-5; 10 nucleotides align to TRBD2. There are 16 residues in the CDR3. After removal of 0 bases from V and 6 bases from J, the junction contained 7 bases not matched to a gene. In germline, CDR1 is SNHLY, CDR2 FYNNEI. The CDR3 is CASSEAVAGGRKTQYF. The CDR3 DNA is TGTGCCAGCAGTGAAGCGGTAGCGGGGGGACGGAAGACCCAGTACTTC.

V gene TRBV5-1 combines with J gene TRBJ2-1; 10 nucleotides line up with TRBD2. Trimming removed 3 bases from V and 8 bases from J; junction bases left unmatched: 8. Germline CDR1 reads SGHRS; CDR2 reads YFSETQ. CDR3 length: 15 residues. DNA for the CDR3: TGCGCCAGCAGCTCGACTAGCGGGCCCCTCGATGAGCAGTTCTTC. It codes for CASSSTSGPLDEQFF.

This clone has more than one count but fewer than ten. This chain connects TRBV18 to TRBJ1-2; a weak D match, TRBD1 (6 bases). The ends were cut back, 5 bases at V and 5 bases at J, with 15 bases in the middle. Germline V gene sequence: CDR1 KGHSH, CDR2 LQKENI. CDR3 length equals 14 residues. DNA of the CDR3: TGTGCCAGCTCAGCACGGGAGGGGGATTATGGCTACACCTTC. This translates into CASSAREGDYGYTF. Variable domain in full (rest from reference TRBV18 and TRBJ1-2): NAGVMQNPRHLVRRRGQEARLRCSPMKGHSHVYWYRQLPEEGLKFMVYLQKENIIDESGMPKERFSAEFPKEGPSILRIQQVVRGDSAAYFCASSAREGDYGYTFGSGTRLTVV.

A word on this clone: The sample holds other DNA sequences that translate to the same CDR3. The rearrangement joins TRBV5-4 to TRBJ1-1; D remains unclear. The V gene lost 4 bases and the J gene lost 0 bases, with 10 bases spanning the gap. Germline-derived CDR1 and CDR2 are SGHNT and YYREEE (reference sequence). The CDR3 has 14 residues. The CDR3 DNA is TGTGCCAGCAGCCTCAGCCAAATGAACACTGAAGCTTTCTTT. It is translated as CASSLSQMNTEAFF.

The chain combines TRBV7-8 with TRBJ1-5; D possibly corresponds to TRBD1 (5 bases). The CDR3 length is 16 residues. Germline V lookup: CDR1 SGHVS, CDR2 FQNEAQ. Trimming removed 2 bases from V and 0 bases from J, with 11 bases in between. CDR3 nucleotide sequence: TGTGCCAGCAGCTTATTTCGCCAGGGTAGCAATCAGCCCCAGCATTTT. Translation gives CASSLFRQGSNQPQHF. Together with reference TRBV7-8 and TRBJ1-5, the CDR3 gives the full variable domain: GAGVSQSPRYKVAKRGQDVALRCDPISGHVSLFWYQQALGQGPEFLTYFQNEAQLDKSGLPSDRFFAERPEGSVSTLKIQRTQQEDSAVYLCASSLFRQGSNQPQHFGDGTRLSIL.